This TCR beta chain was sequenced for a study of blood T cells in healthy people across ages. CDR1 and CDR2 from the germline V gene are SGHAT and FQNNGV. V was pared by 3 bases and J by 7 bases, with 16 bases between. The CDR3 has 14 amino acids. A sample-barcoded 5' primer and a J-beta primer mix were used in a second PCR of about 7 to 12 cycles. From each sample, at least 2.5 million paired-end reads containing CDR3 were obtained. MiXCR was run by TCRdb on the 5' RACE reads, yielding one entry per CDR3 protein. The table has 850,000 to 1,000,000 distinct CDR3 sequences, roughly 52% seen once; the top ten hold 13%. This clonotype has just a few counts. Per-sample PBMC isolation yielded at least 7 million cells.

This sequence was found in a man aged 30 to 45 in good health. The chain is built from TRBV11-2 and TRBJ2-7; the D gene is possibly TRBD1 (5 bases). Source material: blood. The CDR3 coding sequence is TGTGCCAGCAGCTTCCCAGGGTTGGTGAATGAGCAGTACTTC. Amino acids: CASSFPGLVNEQYF.